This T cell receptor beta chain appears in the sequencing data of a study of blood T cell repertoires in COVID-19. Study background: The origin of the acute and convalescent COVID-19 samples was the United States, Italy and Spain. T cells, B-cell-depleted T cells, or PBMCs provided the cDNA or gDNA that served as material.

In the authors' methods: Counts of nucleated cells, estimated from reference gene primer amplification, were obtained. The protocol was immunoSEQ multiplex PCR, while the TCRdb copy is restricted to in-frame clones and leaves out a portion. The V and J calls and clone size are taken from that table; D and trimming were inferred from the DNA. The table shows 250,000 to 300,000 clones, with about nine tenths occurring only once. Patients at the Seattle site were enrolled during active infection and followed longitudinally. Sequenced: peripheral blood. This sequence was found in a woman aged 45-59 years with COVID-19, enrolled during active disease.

In DNA, the CDR3 is TGTGCCAGCAGCTCGATGGGACTAGAAAACAATGAGCAGTTCTTC. Translated, it gives CASSSMGLENNEQFF. The rearrangement joins TRBV7-2 to TRBJ2-1; 8 bases are a match to TRBD2. Unmatched junction bases numbered 7, after V lost 4 bases and J lost 5 bases. Germline CDR1 SGHTA, CDR2 FQGNSA. This CDR3 comprises 15 residues.